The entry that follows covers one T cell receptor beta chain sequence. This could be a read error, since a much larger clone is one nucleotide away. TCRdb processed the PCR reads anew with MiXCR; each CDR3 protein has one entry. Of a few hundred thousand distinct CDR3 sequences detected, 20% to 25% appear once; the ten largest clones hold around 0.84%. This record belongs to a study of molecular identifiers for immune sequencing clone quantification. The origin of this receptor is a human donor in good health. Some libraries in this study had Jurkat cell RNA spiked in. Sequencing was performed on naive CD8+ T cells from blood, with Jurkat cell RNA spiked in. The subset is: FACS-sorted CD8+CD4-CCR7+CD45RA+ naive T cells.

The DNA for the CDR3 is TGTGCCAGCGGGCCCTCTGTGGCCAACGTCCTGACTTTC. This encodes CASGPSVANVLTF. This chain links TRBV7-6 with TRBJ2-6; D call uncertain. The germline V gene has CDR1 SGHVS and CDR2 FNYEAQ. The CDR3 totals 13 residues. The variable domain in full, completed from reference TRBV7-6 and TRBJ2-6, reads GAGVSQSPRYKVTKRGQDVALRCDPISGHVSLYWYRQALGQGPEFLTYFNYEAQQDKSGLPNDRFSAERPEGSISTLTIQRTEQRDSAMYRCASGPSVANVLTFGAGSRLTVL.